Below, one T cell receptor (beta chain) is given with its context. The data belong to a study of blood T cell repertoires in COVID-19. Study at large: Samples taken during acute and convalescent COVID-19 were collected in the United States, Italy and Spain. Nucleic acid was either cDNA or gDNA, and it came from T cells, B-cell-depleted T cells, or PBMCs.

Original handling: Nucleated cell number was recorded as an estimate derived from reference gene primer amplification. The method was immunoSEQ multiplex PCR; TCRdb's version includes in-frame clones alone and lacks a portion of them. The D gene and trimming were derived from the DNA, and the V and J assignments and clone size from that table. The table includes about 60,000 clones, roughly 88% detected once. The sample taken for sequencing was peripheral blood. This receptor was obtained from a man between 65 and 85 years old with acute or convalescent COVID-19.

The CDR3 protein is CASIDRGGGYEQYF. CDR3 DNA: TGTGCCAGCATCGACCGCGGGGGAGGCTACGAGCAGTACTTC. This chain uses TRBV6-5 with TRBJ2-7, with TRBD2 identical over 7 bases. The V segment lost 7 bases and the J segment 3 bases; nucleotides outside the gene matches: 9. There are 14 residues in the CDR3. Germline V gene lookup returns CDR1 MNHEY and CDR2 SVGAGI.